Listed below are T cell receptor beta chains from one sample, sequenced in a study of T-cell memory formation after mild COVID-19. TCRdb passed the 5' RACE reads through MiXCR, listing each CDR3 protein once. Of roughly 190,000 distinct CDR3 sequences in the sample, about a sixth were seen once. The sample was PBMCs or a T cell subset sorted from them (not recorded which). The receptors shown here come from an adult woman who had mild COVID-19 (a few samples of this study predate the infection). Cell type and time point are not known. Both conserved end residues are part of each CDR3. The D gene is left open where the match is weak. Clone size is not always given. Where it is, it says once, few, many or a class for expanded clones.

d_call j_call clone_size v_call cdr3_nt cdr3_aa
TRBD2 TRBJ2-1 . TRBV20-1 TGCAGTTCCCACCGGGAGGGGAGCTCCTACAATGAGCAGTTCTTC CSSHREGSSYNEQFF
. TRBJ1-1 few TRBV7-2 TGTGCCAGCAGCTTGGAGGGGCTGAGTAGCACTGAAGCTTTCTTT CASSLEGLSSTEAFF
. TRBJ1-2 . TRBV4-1 TGCGCCAGCAGCCAAGAGTCCTTCGCCGGGACACGGCCCGGCTACACCTTC CASSQESFAGTRPGYTF
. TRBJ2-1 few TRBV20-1 TGCAGTGCTAGTCGGCCCGAGAGGTCCTACAATGAGCAGTTCTTC CSASRPERSYNEQFF
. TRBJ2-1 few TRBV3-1 TGTGCCAGCAGCCAAGATTCTTTGGTGGGCGGGGTGAATGAGCAGTTCTTC CASSQDSLVGGVNEQFF
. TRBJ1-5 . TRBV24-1 TGTGCCACCAGTGACTCGAAGAATCAGCCCCAGCATTTT CATSDSKNQPQHF
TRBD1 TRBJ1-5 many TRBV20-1 TGCAGTGCTATACGGACAGGGTACAATCAGCCCCAGCATTTT CSAIRTGYNQPQHF
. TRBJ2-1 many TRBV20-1 TGCAGTGCTAGAGATCTAATCAATGAGCAGTTCTTC CSARDLINEQFF
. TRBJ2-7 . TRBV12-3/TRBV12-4 TGTGCCAGCAGTAACGGCTACGAGCAGTACTTC CASSNGYEQYF
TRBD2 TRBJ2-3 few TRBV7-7 TGTGCCAGCAGCCCCGCCCGGGGGGGCACAGATACGCAGTATTTT CASSPARGGTDTQYF
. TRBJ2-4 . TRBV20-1 TGCAGTGCTAGACAGCAGGGGATAGCCAAAAACATTCAGTACTTC CSARQQGIAKNIQYF
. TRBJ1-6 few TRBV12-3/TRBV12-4 TGTGCCAGCAGTTTAGGGGCAGTTAATTCACCCCTCCACTTT CASSLGAVNSPLHF
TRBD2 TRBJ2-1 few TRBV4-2 TGTGCCAGCAGCCACCAATTCTCTAGCGGGGCAAGCTCCTACAATGAGCAGTTCTTC CASSHQFSSGASSYNEQFF
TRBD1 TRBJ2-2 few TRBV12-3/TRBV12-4 TGTGCCAGCAGTTTGTTGGGACAGCGACTCGCCGGGGAGCTGTTTTTT CASSLLGQRLAGELFF
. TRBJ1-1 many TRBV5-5 TGTGCCAGCAGCCCTGACAGTGACCCGTGGGCTTTCTTT CASSPDSDPWAFF
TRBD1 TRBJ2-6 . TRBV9 TGTGCCAGCAGCCGGGACAGCTCTGGGGCCAACGTCCTGACTTTC CASSRDSSGANVLTF
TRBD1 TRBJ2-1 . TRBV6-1 TGTGCCAGCAAGGGTGGGACAGGATACAATGAGCAGTTCTTC CASKGGTGYNEQFF
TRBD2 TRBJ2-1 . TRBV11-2 TGTGCCAGCAGCCAAGCTGGGGAGGGGTGGAACAATGAGCAGTTCTTC CASSQAGEGWNNEQFF
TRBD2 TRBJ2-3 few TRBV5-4 TGTGCCAGCAGCCGTACTAGCGGGAAAAGCACAGATACGCAGTATTTT CASSRTSGKSTDTQYF
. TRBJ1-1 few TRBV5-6 TGTGCCAGCAGCTTGTTTCAGGGCCTGAACACTGAAGCTTTCTTT CASSLFQGLNTEAFF
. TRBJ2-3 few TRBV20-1 TGCAGTGCTAGAGAGGGCTCCTCGGGGTCAGATACGCAGTATTTT CSAREGSSGSDTQYF
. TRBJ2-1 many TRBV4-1 TGCGCCAGCAGCCCTGCATCGGGGGGCGCCTACAATGAGCAGTTCTTC CASSPASGGAYNEQFF
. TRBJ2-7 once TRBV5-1 TGCGCCAGCAGCTTGGGCGGGACAACCTCCTACGAGCAGTACTTC CASSLGGTTSYEQYF
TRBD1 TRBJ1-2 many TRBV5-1 TGCGCCAGCAGCTGGGAACAGGGACAGCGAGGATATGGCTACACCTTC CASSWEQGQRGYGYTF
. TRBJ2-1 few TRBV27 TGTGCCAGCAGTTTCGGGGTCTACAATGAGCAGTTCTTC CASSFGVYNEQFF
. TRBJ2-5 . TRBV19 TGTGCCAGTAGCTCGAGGGGGATCCCTACCGAGACCCAGTACTTC CASSSRGIPTETQYF
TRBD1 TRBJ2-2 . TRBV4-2 TGTGCCGGTCCGGGACAGGGGAACTCCGGGGAGCTGTTTTTT CAGPGQGNSGELFF
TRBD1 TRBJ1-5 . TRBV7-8 TGTGCCAGCAGCTTGAAAAGGACAGGGCCCAATCAGCCCCAGCATTTT CASSLKRTGPNQPQHF
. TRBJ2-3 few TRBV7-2 TGTGCCAGCATCCCGGGTGGGAAGGGTACGCAGTATTTT CASIPGGKGTQYF
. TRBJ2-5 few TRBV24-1 TGTGCCACCAGTGATTTGCCCAGGGGGGCCTACCAAGAGACCCAGTACTTC CATSDLPRGAYQETQYF
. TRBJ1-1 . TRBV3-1 TGTGCCAGCAGCCAAGCCCGGGACCTCGGGGCTTTCTTT CASSQARDLGAFF
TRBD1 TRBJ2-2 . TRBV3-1 TGTGCCAGCAGCCCTCCCGGACAGGGTCGAGGCGGGGAGCTGTTTTTT CASSPPGQGRGGELFF
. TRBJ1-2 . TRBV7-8 TGTGCCAGCAGCTTAGGGGCATCTAACTATGGCTACACCTTC CASSLGASNYGYTF
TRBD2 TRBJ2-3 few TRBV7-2 TGTGCCAGCAAATCCCGTAGCGGGAGTTCAGATACGCAGTATTTT CASKSRSGSSDTQYF
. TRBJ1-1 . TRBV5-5 TGTGCCAGCAGCTTGCTTGACAGGAACACTGAAGCTTTCTTT CASSLLDRNTEAFF
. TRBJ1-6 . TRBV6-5 TGTGCCAGCAGTTACTCATCGGGGAGGGCCAATTCACCCCTCCACTTT CASSYSSGRANSPLHF
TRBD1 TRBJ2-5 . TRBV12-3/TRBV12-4 TGTGCCAGCAGTCCAGGACAGGCAGAGACCCAGTACTTC CASSPGQAETQYF
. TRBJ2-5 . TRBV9 TGTGCCAGCAGTCGAGCCCCCCCTGGCGGGGGCGAAGAGACCCAGTACTTC CASSRAPPGGGEETQYF
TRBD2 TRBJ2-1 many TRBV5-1 TGCGCCAGCAGCTTGTCAGGGAGGGCCGTATTTGGCTACAATGAGCAGTTCTTC CASSLSGRAVFGYNEQFF
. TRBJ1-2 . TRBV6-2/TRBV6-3 TGTGCCAGCAACAACGGGGGGGCCGGCTACACCTTC CASNNGGAGYTF
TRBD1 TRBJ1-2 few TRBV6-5 TGTGCCAGCAGTCGCTCCGACAGGGCCAACTATGGCTACACCTTC CASSRSDRANYGYTF
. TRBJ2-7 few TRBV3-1 TGTGCCAGCAGCCAAAAGGGCCCGAAATCGCAGTACTTC CASSQKGPKSQYF
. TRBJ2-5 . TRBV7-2 TGTGCCAGCAGCTTATGGGGGCAAGAGACCCAGTACTTC CASSLWGQETQYF
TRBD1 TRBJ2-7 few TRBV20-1 TGCAGTGCCATCCTGGGACAGGCACGGTCCGAGCAGTACTTC CSAILGQARSEQYF
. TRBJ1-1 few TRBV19 TGTGCCAGTAGTATAGGGCAGTTGAACACTGAAGCTTTCTTT CASSIGQLNTEAFF
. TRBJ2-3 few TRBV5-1 TGCGCCAGCAGCCCTAAGGTTACAGCCACAGATACGCAGTATTTT CASSPKVTATDTQYF
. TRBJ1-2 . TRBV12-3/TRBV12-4 TGTGCCAGCTCGGAGGGGCCATATGGCTACACCTTC CASSEGPYGYTF
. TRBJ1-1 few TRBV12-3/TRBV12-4 TGTGCCAGCAGTTTGGGCAGGGGCACTGAAGCTTTCTTT CASSLGRGTEAFF
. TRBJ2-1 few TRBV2 TGTGCCAGCAGTGGCCACGCAGGTGGTTTGGACAATGAGCAGTTCTTC CASSGHAGGLDNEQFF
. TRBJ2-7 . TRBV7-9 TGTGCCAGCAGCTTAGGGACAGCCTCATCCGAGCAGTACTTC CASSLGTASSEQYF
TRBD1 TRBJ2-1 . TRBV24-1 TGTGCCACCAGTGACTCATCCGGGACAGGGTTCCCCGAGCAGTTCTTC CATSDSSGTGFPEQFF
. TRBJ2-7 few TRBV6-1 TGTGCCAGCAGGCAGAGTCTCTCCTACGAGCAGTACTTC CASRQSLSYEQYF
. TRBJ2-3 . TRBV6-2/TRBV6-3 TGTGCCAGCAGTAGGACAAACGCAGATACGCAGTATTTT CASSRTNADTQYF